The 17 T cell receptor beta chains in this list originate from one sample, sequenced in a study of blood T cell repertoires in COVID-19. Measured with immunoSEQ multiplex PCR; TCRdb has only the in-frame clones, and not every one. The top ten clones hold over 3% of a sample with 200,000 to 250,000 clones, 86% of them seen once. The sequencing input was PBMCs or T cells enriched from blood (not recorded which). These receptors all stem from a woman aged 40 to 50 with acute COVID-19.

CDR3 in DNA: TGTGCCAGCAGCCCCTTCCGGGGGATAACAGATACGCAGTATTTT. Protein product: CASSPFRGITDTQYF. The genes are TRBV3-1 (or the pseudogene TRBV3-2) and TRBJ2-3, with D perhaps matching TRBD2 (6 bases). Trimming stripped 4 bases from V and 3 bases from J, with 14 bases between. The CDR3 sequence is 15 residues long. Germline lookup yields CDR1 LGHDT and CDR2 YNNKEL (reference sequence).

The V gene is TRBV7-2, the J gene TRBJ1-1; D is possibly TRBD1 (5 bases). CDR1 SGHTA and CDR2 FQGNSA come from the germline V gene. Trimming removed 4 bases from V and 3 bases from J, with 15 bases in between. The CDR3 extends over 15 amino acids. CDR3 protein: CASSSTWEGHTEAFF. DNA of the CDR3: TGTGCCAGCAGCTCGACATGGGAGGGGCACACTGAAGCTTTCTTT. The whole variable domain, remainder taken from reference TRBV7-2 and TRBJ1-1, is GAGVSQSPSNKVTEKGKDVELRCDPISGHTALYWYRQSLGQGLEFLIYFQGNSAPDKSGLPSDRFSAERTGGSVSTLTIQRTQQEDSAVYLCASSSTWEGHTEAFFGQGTRLTVV.

As for this clone: A read error may produce the germline difference seen at one junction end. CDR3 nucleotides: TGTGCCAGTAGCATAGGTCCAGGTTTCTATGAGCAGTTCTTC. Protein product: CASSIGPGFYEQFF. The chain is built from TRBV19 and TRBJ2-1, with D unclear. Germline assignment: CDR1 LNHDA and CDR2 SQIVND (reference sequence). The CDR3 covers 14 residues. Combining the CDR3 with reference TRBV19 and TRBJ2-1 gives the whole variable domain DGGITQSPKYLFRKEGQNVTLSCEQNLNHDAMYWYRQDPGQGLRLIYYSQIVNDFQKGDIAEGYSVSREKKESFPLTVTSAQKNPTAFYLCASSIGPGFYEQFFGPGTRLTVL.

This clone was picked up a small number of times. The chain carries TRBV10-3 and TRBJ2-7; tentative D call: TRBD1 (6 bases). The germline CDR1 and CDR2 sequences are ENHRY and SYGVKD. Trimming left V 8 bases short and J 2 bases short, with 13 bases between. The CDR3 consists of 13 residues. CDR3: CAIPGQGTYEQYF. CDR3 sequence (DNA): TGTGCCATCCCGGGACAAGGAACCTACGAGCAGTACTTC.

The chain combines TRBV12-5 with TRBJ1-3; D uncertain. The CDR3 covers 17 residues. CDR1 is LGHNT and CDR2 is FRNRAP in the germline V gene. V dropped 5 bases and J dropped 1 base, with 18 bases sitting between them. As DNA, the CDR3 is TGTGCTAGTGGTCTACACGCCGGGTCGGGTTCTGGAAACACCATATATTTT. Encoded protein: CASGLHAGSGSGNTIYF.

This clone was found a few times. The chain uses TRBV6-2 or TRBV6-3 and TRBJ2-7; 9 bases agree with TRBD1. J gave up 5 bases and V 4 bases, and 15 bases lay outside the gene matches. The germline V gene has CDR1 MNHEY and CDR2 SVGEGT. This CDR3 is built from 17 residues. CDR3 sequence reads: CASSSGLTGTGSHEQYF. The DNA for the CDR3 is TGTGCCAGCAGTTCCGGCCTCACCGGGACAGGGTCGCACGAGCAGTACTTC.

The rearrangement links TRBV7-3 to TRBJ2-3, with D possibly being TRBD2 (7 bases). CDR3 length: 16 residues. Trimming removed 5 bases at V and 6 bases at J, with 21 bases between. The V gene's germline CDR1 is SGHTA and CDR2 FQGTGA. CDR3 protein: CASSPRAGAPGDTQYF. The CDR3 DNA reads as TGTGCCAGCAGCCCAAGGGCGGGGGCCCCTGGGGATACGCAGTATTTT.

V gene TRBV12-3 or TRBV12-4 combines with J gene TRBJ1-2; D perhaps matches TRBD1 (6 bases). The CDR3 is made up of 12 amino acids. V was clipped by 2 bases and J by 13 bases, with 14 bases between them. CDR3 loop: CASSLSRGLGTF. CDR3 in DNA: TGTGCCAGCAGTTTAAGCAGGGGATTGGGCACCTTC.

CDR3 DNA: TGTGCTAGTGGTTTGGGCGGGCGAAATCAGCCCCAGCATTTT. This translates into CASGLGGRNQPQHF. This chain links TRBV12-5 with TRBJ1-5; no firm D call. CDR3 length: 14 residues. CDR1 is LGHNT and CDR2 is FRNRAP in the germline V gene. V lost 1 base, J lost 4 bases, and 8 bases lay in between.

The chain couples TRBV6-2 or TRBV6-3 to TRBJ1-2; a weak D match, TRBD1 (5 bases). CDR1 and CDR2 (germline): MNHEY, SVGEGT. CDR3 size: 12 residues. V lost 6 bases and J lost 2, with 7 bases in between. In DNA form, the CDR3 reads TGTGCCAGCAGCGACAGAAACTATGGCTACACCTTC. This gives the protein CASSDRNYGYTF.

V and J are TRBV19 and TRBJ1-5; no clear D. Germline CDR1 and CDR2: LNHDA and SQIVND (reference sequence). Trimming took off 3 bases at V and 3 bases at J, with 9 bases between the two ends. The CDR3 spans 14 residues. CDR3 coding DNA: TGTGCCAGTAGTATGGTCGGTAACAATCAGCCCCAGCATTTT. It yields the protein CASSMVGNNQPQHF. The complete variable domain, with remaining parts taken from reference TRBV19 and TRBJ1-5, reads DGGITQSPKYLFRKEGQNVTLSCEQNLNHDAMYWYRQDPGQGLRLIYYSQIVNDFQKGDIAEGYSVSREKKESFPLTVTSAQKNPTAFYLCASSMVGNNQPQHFGDGTRLSIL.

The chain links TRBV7-2 to TRBJ1-2; D might be TRBD1 (5 bases). The germline CDR1 and CDR2 sequences are SGHTA and FQGNSA. The CDR3 runs 14 residues. V was cut by 1 base and J by 6 bases, with 12 bases left in between. The CDR3 loop is CASSLEGMVNGYTF. The CDR3 bases are TGTGCCAGCAGCTTAGAGGGGATGGTTAATGGCTACACCTTC. The whole variable domain, remainder taken from reference TRBV7-2 and TRBJ1-2, is GAGVSQSPSNKVTEKGKDVELRCDPISGHTALYWYRQSLGQGLEFLIYFQGNSAPDKSGLPSDRFSAERTGGSVSTLTIQRTQQEDSAVYLCASSLEGMVNGYTFGSGTRLTVV.

The rearrangement uses TRBV25-1 and TRBJ1-1, with D unresolved. V was shortened by 5 bases and J by 4 bases, with 8 bases between the two germline ends. The CDR3 contains 12 residues. CDR1 is MGHDK, CDR2 SYGVNS, per germline. DNA of the CDR3: TGTGCCAGCAGTCAATCGTCCACTGAAGCTTTCTTT. Residues: CASSQSSTEAFF.

The chain combines TRBV3-1 (or the pseudogene TRBV3-2) with TRBJ1-2; weak D call: TRBD1 (5 bases). The CDR3 totals 14 residues. Per the germline V gene, CDR1 is LGHDT and CDR2 is YNNKEL (reference sequence). V was shortened by 1 base and J by 7 bases, with 13 bases between the two germline ends. This CDR3 is CASSQAWTTRGYTF. CDR3 sequence (DNA): TGTGCCAGCAGCCAAGCTTGGACAACGCGTGGCTACACCTTC.

This clone has just one count. The chain uses TRBV5-1 and TRBJ2-6; D is undetermined. This CDR3 comprises 16 residues. V was pared by 3 bases and J by 0 bases, with 10 bases between. Germline V gives CDR1 SGHRS, CDR2 YFSETQ. This CDR3 is CASSSSVSSGANVLTF. The CDR3 region has the DNA TGCGCCAGCAGCTCCTCCGTGAGCTCTGGGGCCAACGTCCTGACTTTC.

This chain uses TRBV19 with TRBJ1-1, with D unclear. Trimming removed 10 bases at V and 1 base at J, with 10 bases between. The V gene's germline CDR1 is LNHDA and CDR2 SQIVND (reference sequence). This CDR3 comprises 12 residues. The CDR3 reads CATGLTNTEAFF. CDR3 DNA: TGTGCCACCGGACTGACGAACACTGAAGCTTTCTTT.

The V gene is TRBV10-3, the J gene TRBJ1-1; D unresolved. The CDR3 covers 14 residues. Trimming removed 10 bases from V and 1 base from J, with 16 bases in between. Looked up from germline, CDR1 is ENHRY and CDR2 is SYGVKD. CDR3 in DNA: TGTGCCACAGGAACCGGCGGAGGGAACACTGAAGCTTTCTTT. Its translation is CATGTGGGNTEAFF.